The table lists the clone carrying this TCR beta chain with many counts. The CDR3 has 12 amino acids. Germline values: CDR1 SGHDN, CDR2 FVKESK. Trimming left V 0 bases short and J 13 bases short, with 12 bases between. The data were taken from a study of neurological immune-mediated disorders. The cDNA was generated by 5'RACE with 10-nucleotide random UMIs. MiXCR, run by TCRdb on the 5' RACE reads, gives a single entry per CDR3 protein. This sample yields tens of thousands of distinct CDR3 sequences, of which approximately 3.3% are seen a single time; 5.5% to 6% belongs to the top ten. This chain links TRBV14 with TRBJ2-5; D gene ambiguous. This TCR was recovered from a man aged 40-55 years with multiple sclerosis. Sequencing used PBMCs. The CDR3 DNA reads as TGTGCCAGCAGCCAAGAAGGACGGATACGGTACTTC. The encoded protein is CASSQEGRIRYF.